Each of the 13 T cell receptor beta chains below was sequenced from the same sample in a study of monozygotic twins with inflammatory bowel disease. TCRdb processed the 5' RACE reads again and assigns one entry to each CDR3 protein, with no DNA. This listing includes fewer than 350,000 distinct CDR3 sequences. Sequencing input: blood. The source is a human donor with ulcerative colitis or Crohn's disease, or a healthy co-twin of an affected twin (not recorded which).

The chain employs TRBV10-3 and TRBJ1-1; as DNA is missing, the TRBD1 call by TCRdb cannot be tested. The CDR3 sequence is 15 residues long. Per germline, CDR1 ENHRY and CDR2 SYGVKD. The CDR3 is CAILLVGRMNTEAFF.

The rearrangement joins TRBV18 to TRBJ2-7; TCRdb's D call, TRBD2, is unchecked because there is no DNA. From germline, CDR1 is KGHSH and CDR2 LQKENI. The CDR3 covers 14 residues. The CDR3 is CASSARAQSAEQYF.

The rearrangement uses TRBV6-2 or TRBV6-3 and TRBJ2-5; absent DNA, TCRdb's TRBD2 call cannot be checked. This CDR3 comprises 12 residues. Germline values: CDR1 MNHEY, CDR2 SVGEGT. The CDR3 loop reads CASSYPSKTQYF.

This chain connects TRBV5-1 to TRBJ2-2; TCRdb outputs TRBD1, but without DNA this stays unchecked. CDR1 and CDR2 (germline): SGHRS, YFSETQ. CDR3 length: 18 residues. The CDR3: CASSLALGTSSRAGELFF.

The gene calls are TRBV3-1 and TRBJ2-1. The CDR3 is 12 amino acids. Germline V gene sequence: CDR1 LGHDT, CDR2 YNNKEL (reference sequence). The CDR3 region is CASSGSGNEQFF.

The CDR3 here is CASSLRTTGLAVSDTQYF. V and J are TRBV5-6 and TRBJ2-3; TCRdb calls TRBD2, which cannot be checked without DNA. Germline V gene data show CDR1 as SGHDT and CDR2 as YYEEEE. This CDR3 spans 18 amino acids.

The rearrangement joins TRBV12-3 or TRBV12-4 to TRBJ1-5; as DNA is missing, the TRBD1 call by TCRdb cannot be tested. The CDR3 is 15 amino acids. CDR3: CASSPRGGVSQPQHF.

This rearrangement joins TRBV28 to TRBJ1-6. The CDR3 is 14 amino acids. From germline, CDR1 is MDHEN and CDR2 SYDVKM. The CDR3 loop is CASSSLLRNSPLHF.

The genes are TRBV5-4 and TRBJ2-1; no DNA is available, so the TRBD1 call from TCRdb remains unchecked. The CDR3 spans 16 residues. Germline V CDR1 and CDR2: SGHNT, YYREEE (reference sequence). The CDR3 region is CASSLGGTFTYNEQFF.

The chain has TRBV5-1 and TRBJ2-3; TCRdb's D call of TRBD2 is untestable without DNA. The CDR3 has 16 amino acids. CDR1 is SGHRS, CDR2 YFSETQ, per germline. The CDR3 spells CASSIGTSGDTDTQYF.

The J gene is TRBJ2-5, the V gene TRBV29-1; the D call from TCRdb, TRBD2, cannot be confirmed without DNA. This CDR3 spans 14 amino acids. CDR1 and CDR2 (germline): SQVTM, ANQGSEA. The CDR3 sequence is CSVETSAGAETQYF.

The chain joins TRBV27 to TRBJ2-1; the D gene TCRdb calls, TRBD2, cannot be checked with no DNA. From germline, CDR1 is MNHEY and CDR2 SMNVEV (reference sequence). The CDR3 runs to 14 residues. The CDR3 loop reads CASTPSGTYNEQFF.

The CDR3 region is CASSVDGPNTIYF. The chain couples TRBV5-1 to TRBJ1-3. Germline V lookup: CDR1 SGHRS, CDR2 YFSETQ. The length of the CDR3 is 13 residues.